This T cell receptor (beta chain) originates from a study of chronic HIV infection and antiretroviral therapy. At least ten counts were recorded for this clonotype. Trimming stripped 8 bases from V and 3 bases from J, with 16 bases between. Germline-derived CDR1 and CDR2 are SNHLY and FYNNEI. The CDR3 contains 15 residues. TCRdb redid the calling of the 5' RACE reads with MiXCR, one entry per CDR3 protein. The sample lists more than 30,000 distinct CDR3 sequences, under 9.5% seen once, with under 3% in the top ten. This TCR was sampled from an adult who had HIV and had not received antiretroviral therapy, or was an uninfected healthy control (not recorded which). Source material: peripheral blood. V usage is TRBV2 and J usage is TRBJ2-2, with unresolved D. As DNA, the CDR3 is TGTGCCAGCGGTCCGGGTCCCCTGGACACCGGGGAGCTGTTTTTT. Translated: CASGPGPLDTGELFF.